The sequence of this T cell receptor beta chain was determined in a study of shared clonotypes between healthy human individuals. The authors ran the assay at deep level. It was 150 to 200 ng DNA, around 33,000 T cell genomes, that sorted-subset replicate PCRs used. The protocol was immunoSEQ multiplex PCR, while the TCRdb copy is restricted to in-frame clones and leaves out a portion. The data contain 2,500,000 or so clones, under 95% of them singletons. The CDR3 has 17 residues. Trimming stripped 0 bases from V and 3 bases from J, with 15 bases between. In germline, CDR1 is MGHRA, CDR2 YSYEKL. The clonotype comes from a man between 18 and 35 years old in good health. Some clones in this sample may be carry-over from other donors' samples. The chain joins TRBV4-1 to TRBJ1-3; unclear D gene. Sequences were obtained from naive CD4+ T cells from PBMCs. Subset here: CD45RA+ positively selected. CDR3: CASSQDEGRNIGNTIYF. In DNA form, the CDR3 reads TGCGCCAGCAGCCAAGATGAAGGCCGGAACATTGGAAACACCATATATTTT.